Listed here are 27 T cell receptor beta chains from one sample, sequenced in a study of T cell responses to AZD1222 COVID-19 vaccine. Generated by immunoSEQ multiplex PCR, the TCRdb table keeps only in-frame clones and is missing some. The data contain roughly 130,000 clones, approximately 85% of them singletons. Sequencing used peripheral blood, obtained on day 0 of AZD1222 vaccination. Source of these receptors: an adult in good health.

The genes are TRBV21-1 and TRBJ2-5; TRBD1 is the table's D call, not checked against the DNA. TRBV21-1 corresponds to a pseudogene. The CDR3 has 13 residues. The chain's CDR3 is CASSKGQGETQYF. CDR3 coding DNA: TGTGCCAGCAGCAAAGGGCAGGGGGAGACCCAGTACTTC.

The table lists this clone with a count of one. DNA for the CDR3: TGTGCCAGCGCAGCGGGGCAAGGCCTTGAAAAACTGTTTTTT. Residues: CASAAGQGLEKLFF. This rearrangement joins TRBV5-4 to TRBJ1-4, with D perhaps TRBD1 (5 bases). The CDR3 runs to 14 residues. V was cut by 7 bases and J by 7 bases, with 17 bases left in between. The germline V gene encodes CDR1 SGHNT and CDR2 YYREEE (reference sequence).

A word on this clone: One end of the junction is discordant with germline, which a read error may explain. This chain links TRBV11-3 with TRBJ2-2; 14 nucleotides align to TRBD2. From germline, CDR1 is SGHNT and CDR2 YENEEA. The length of the CDR3 is 18 residues. As DNA, the CDR3 is TGTGCCAGCAGCTCCGGCGGGACTAGCGGGAGAAACAGCGGGGAGCTGTTTTTT. It specifies CASSSGGTSGRNSGELFF.

J is TRBJ1-3 and V is TRBV21-1; the table's D gene call, TRBD1, was not cross checked with the DNA. TRBV21-1 has pseudogene status. The CDR3 has 11 residues. The chain's CDR3 is CASSKEWDRYF. The CDR3 nucleotides are TGTGCCAGCAGCAAAGAGTGGGACAGGTATTTT.

The CDR3 sequence: CASSLGGQALEAFF. The CDR3 DNA reads TGTGCCAGCAGCTTGGGGGGACAGGCATTAGAAGCTTTCTTT. The chain couples TRBV5-5 to TRBJ1-1, with 8 nucleotides matching TRBD1. V dropped 0 bases and J dropped 8; count of bases not matched to a gene: 6. Per the germline V gene, CDR1 is SGHKS and CDR2 is YYEKEE (reference sequence). The CDR3 has 14 amino acids. The whole variable domain, filled in from reference TRBV5-5 and TRBJ1-1, reads DAGVTQSPTHLIKTRGQQVTLRCSPISGHKSVSWYQQVLGQGPQFIFQYYEKEERGRGNFPDRFSARQFPNYSSELNVNALLLGDSALYLCASSLGGQALEAFFGQGTRLTVV.

The rearrangement uses TRBV18 and TRBJ1-2; 7 bases are shared with TRBD1. Trimming cost V 1 base and J 6 bases; bases outside gene matches: 5. CDR3 length equals 14 residues. Germline V CDR1 and CDR2: KGHSH, LQKENI. CDR3 region: CASSPRGDRNGYTF. CDR3 bases: TGTGCCAGCTCACCACGGGGGGACAGAAATGGCTACACCTTC.

The CDR3 sequence: CASSLQGRANEKLFF. CDR3 coding DNA: TGTGCCAGCAGCTTACAGGGACGTGCTAATGAAAAACTGTTTTTT. The chain links TRBV7-9 to TRBJ1-4, with D maybe TRBD1 (5 bases). The CDR3 extends over 15 amino acids. In germline, CDR1 is SEHNR, CDR2 FQNEAQ (reference sequence). Between the trimmed V and J ends, which lost 2 bases and 3 bases, there was a span of 10 bases.

The chain combines TRBV5-4 with TRBJ2-7; 7 bases map to TRBD1. There are 12 residues in the CDR3. The V segment lost 5 bases and the J segment 5 bases; nucleotides outside the gene matches: 4. In germline, CDR1 is SGHNT, CDR2 YYREEE (reference sequence). CDR3 protein: CASRGTVHEQYF. CDR3 nucleotides: TGTGCCAGCAGGGGGACAGTCCACGAGCAGTACTTC.

This clone was counted between two and nine times. The J gene is TRBJ2-7, the V gene TRBV2; D gene uncertain. Between the trimmed V and J ends, which lost 1 base and 3 bases, there was a span of 4 bases. Germline assignment: CDR1 SNHLY and CDR2 FYNNEI. CDR3 length: 12 amino acids. CDR3 nucleotides: TGTGCCAGCAGTGAAGTTTTCTACGAGCAGTACTTC. It specifies CASSEVFYEQYF.

J is TRBJ2-3 and V is TRBV3-1 (or the pseudogene TRBV3-2), with D perhaps matching TRBD1 (6 bases). Trimming shortened V by 6 bases and J by 3 bases, and 16 bases separated the two germline ends. The V gene's germline CDR1 is LGHDT and CDR2 YNNKEL (reference sequence). The CDR3 contains 15 residues. CDR3 nucleotide sequence: TGTGCCAGCAGTCTCCAGGGGCCCGGGACAGATACGCAGTATTTT. Translated: CASSLQGPGTDTQYF.

The chain couples TRBV7-9 to TRBJ1-2; unclear D gene. Per the germline V gene, CDR1 is SEHNR and CDR2 is FQNEAQ (reference sequence). This CDR3 region has 11 residues. V lost 2 bases and J lost 4, with 2 bases in between. CDR3 nucleotide sequence: TGTGCCAGCAGCTTATTCTATGGCTACACCTTC. This translates into CASSLFYGYTF. Full variable domain (remainder filled in from reference TRBV7-9 and TRBJ1-2): DTGVSQNPRHKITKRGQNVTFRCDPISEHNRLYWYRQTLGQGPEFLTYFQNEAQLEKSRLLSDRFSAERPKGSFSTLEIQRTEQGDSAMYLCASSLFYGYTFGSGTRLTVV.

The chain joins TRBV11-3 to TRBJ2-2; D unclear. The V gene lost 1 base and the J gene lost 2 bases, with 11 bases spanning the gap. Germline-derived CDR1 and CDR2 are SGHNT and YENEEA. CDR3 size: 16 residues. As DNA, the CDR3 is TGTGCCAGCAGCTTAGGAGGCGGCGGTAACACCGGGGAGCTGTTTTTT. It yields the protein CASSLGGGGNTGELFF.

The count of this clone is one. The rearrangement joins TRBV5-1 to TRBJ2-7; TRBD1 aligns across 7 bases. Germline V gives CDR1 SGHRS, CDR2 YFSETQ. The CDR3 spans 15 residues. V lost 3 bases and J lost 6; bases outside the gene matches: 12. The CDR3 protein is CASSSLLTGSSEQYF. The CDR3 DNA is TGCGCCAGCAGCTCGCTACTGACAGGGAGCTCCGAGCAGTACTTC.

This chain links TRBV6-4 with TRBJ1-2; 10 bases fit TRBD1. Losses at the gene ends were 5 bases for V and 6 bases for J; bases not matched to a gene: 9. The V gene's germline CDR1 is MRHNA and CDR2 SNTAGT. The CDR3 runs 15 residues. This CDR3 reads CASSIRDRGIDGYTF. The CDR3 bases are TGTGCCAGCAGTATAAGGGACAGGGGAATTGATGGCTACACCTTC.

This clone appeared a single time. The rearrangement joins TRBV4-1 to TRBJ2-3; 7 positions agree with TRBD2. The CDR3 is made up of 16 amino acids. Germline loops: CDR1 MGHRA, CDR2 YSYEKL. V shed 2 bases, J shed 1 base, and the junction held 6 bases outside the gene matches. In nucleotides, the CDR3 is TGCGCCAGCAGCCAACGAGGGGCGGGGGGCACAGATACGCAGTATTTT. Protein sequence: CASSQRGAGGTDTQYF.

The genes are TRBV6-1 and TRBJ1-2; D possibly corresponds to TRBD1 (6 bases). Per germline, CDR1 MNHNS and CDR2 SASEGT. This CDR3 has 14 residues. V shed 8 bases and J shed 2 bases, with 15 bases lying between them. This chain's CDR3 is CASELRGANYGYTF. For the CDR3, the DNA is TGTGCCAGCGAACTACGGGGGGCAAACTATGGCTACACCTTC.

This clone was counted between two and nine times. V gene TRBV24-1 combines with J gene TRBJ1-2; TRBD1 might be the D (5 bases). V dropped 7 bases and J dropped 4 bases, with 18 bases sitting between them. Looked up from germline, CDR1 is KGHDR and CDR2 is SFDVKD. This CDR3 has 15 residues. CDR3 DNA sequence: TGTGCCACCAGAATTACCAGGGTATCCAGCTATGGCTACACCTTC. It translates to CATRITRVSSYGYTF.

This clone showed up just once. This chain uses TRBV6-5 with TRBJ2-1; D possibly corresponds to TRBD2 (5 bases). This CDR3 contains 12 residues. Deletions cut 4 bases from V and 7 bases from J, with 8 bases between. Germline loops: CDR1 MNHEY, CDR2 SVGAGI. The CDR3 nucleotides are TGTGCCAGCAGTTCGACTATAAATGAGCAGTTCTTC. Its translation: CASSSTINEQFF.

The chain joins TRBV14 to TRBJ2-1; D may match TRBD1 or TRBD2 (5 bases each). Trimming cost V 1 base and J 4 bases, with 5 bases left between them. This CDR3 is built from 13 residues. Germline values: CDR1 SGHDN, CDR2 FVKESK. The CDR3 spells CASSQGGYNEQFF. DNA for the CDR3: TGTGCCAGCAGCCAAGGGGGGTACAATGAGCAGTTCTTC. Using reference TRBV14 and TRBJ2-1 for the parts outside the CDR3, the full variable domain is EAGVTQFPSHSVIEKGQTVTLRCDPISGHDNLYWYRRVMGKEIKFLLHFVKESKQDESGMPNNRFLAERTGGTYSTLKVQPAELEDSGVYFCASSQGGYNEQFFGPGTRLTVL.

In nucleotides, the CDR3 is TGTGCCAGCAGTTCCACCCTCACTAGCGGGGGGGCCGGGGAGCAGTTCTTC. Its translation is CASSSTLTSGGAGEQFF. This sequence joins TRBV27 and TRBJ2-1, with 13 bases lining up with TRBD2. Per germline, CDR1 MNHEY and CDR2 SMNVEV (reference sequence). The CDR3 extends over 17 amino acids. J was trimmed by 10 bases and V by 4 bases; bases with no gene match: 13.

This chain uses TRBV2 with TRBJ2-1, with 9 bases identical to TRBD1. This CDR3 is built from 16 residues. Germline CDR1 SNHLY, CDR2 FYNNEI. V was clipped by 6 bases and J by 4 bases; unmatched bases: 10. The CDR3 sequence: CASRGRDRDQYNEQFF. DNA of the CDR3: TGTGCCAGCAGGGGCCGGGACAGGGACCAATACAATGAGCAGTTCTTC.

The rearrangement joins TRBV7-8 to TRBJ1-3; D is uncertain. The V end was cut by 6 bases, the J end by 0 bases, with 9 bases between. The CDR3 has 14 residues. Germline values: CDR1 SGHVS, CDR2 FQNEAQ. The CDR3 DNA sequence: TGTGCCAGCAGATACCGGGGCTCTGGAAACACCATATATTTT. It specifies CASRYRGSGNTIYF.

V usage is TRBV7-3 and J usage is TRBJ2-3; TRBD2 agrees at 8 bases. The germline gives CDR1 SGHTA, CDR2 FQGTGA. The CDR3 contains 15 residues. V lost 0 bases and J lost 1; bases outside the gene matches: 0. CDR3 in DNA: TGTGCCAGCAGCTTAACTAGCGGGGGCACAGATACGCAGTATTTT. Translating it yields CASSLTSGGTDTQYF.

The table lists this clone with a few counts. The J gene is TRBJ2-5, the V gene TRBV3-1 (or the pseudogene TRBV3-2); TRBD2 matches at 7 bases. J gave up 3 bases and V 1 base, and 5 bases lay outside the gene matches. This CDR3 contains 15 residues. CDR1 LGHDT and CDR2 YNNKEL come from the germline V gene (reference sequence). The CDR3 protein is CASSQGAGVKETQYF. CDR3 DNA sequence: TGTGCCAGCAGCCAAGGGGCGGGAGTGAAAGAGACCCAGTACTTC.

CDR3 in amino acids: CASSLEEATEAFF. CDR3 coding DNA: TGCGCCAGCAGCTTGGAGGAGGCCACTGAAGCTTTCTTT. This chain connects TRBV5-1 to TRBJ1-1; no reliable D call. The CDR3 contains 13 residues. V lost 0 bases to trimming and J lost 4 bases, with 7 bases between them. Germline V gives CDR1 SGHRS, CDR2 YFSETQ.

V is TRBV10-3 and J is TRBJ1-2; D might be TRBD1 (5 bases). The CDR3 covers 14 residues. The V end lost 7 bases, the J end lost 5 bases, and 17 bases lay between the germline ends. Germline assignment: CDR1 ENHRY and CDR2 SYGVKD. CDR3 sequence (DNA): TGTGCCATCAACCCCAGCAGGGAGGGATATGGCTACACCTTC. This sequence encodes CAINPSREGYGYTF.

The chain combines TRBV6-5 with TRBJ1-2, with D tentatively TRBD1 (5 bases). Trimming left V 2 bases short and J 2 bases short, with 9 bases between. Germline V gene lookup returns CDR1 MNHEY and CDR2 SVGAGI. This CDR3 is built from 14 residues. For the CDR3, the DNA is TGTGCCAGCAGTTACAATTGGGGGAACTATGGCTACACCTTC. This sequence encodes CASSYNWGNYGYTF.